A single sample is the source of the 12 T cell receptor beta chains below, sequenced in a study of T-cell memory formation after mild COVID-19. TCRdb re-called the 5' RACE reads with MiXCR, one entry per CDR3 protein. This sample has about 160,000 distinct CDR3 sequences, with around 30% found just once. What was sequenced was PBMCs or a T cell subset sorted from them (not recorded which). All receptors derive from an adult woman who had mild COVID-19 (a few samples of this study predate the infection). Cell type and time point are not known.

This rearrangement joins TRBV19 to TRBJ2-7; D may match TRBD1 or TRBD2 (5 bases each). V lost 0 bases to trimming and J lost 0 bases, with 12 bases between them. There are 16 residues in the CDR3. Germline V lookup: CDR1 LNHDA, CDR2 SQIVND (reference sequence). The DNA of the CDR3 is TGTGCCAGTAGTATAGAAGCAGGGACCAGCTCCTACGAGCAGTACTTC. It is translated as CASSIEAGTSSYEQYF.

This clonotype occurred many times. The V call is TRBV21-1, the J call TRBJ2-2; the D call of TRBD2 is as the table states it, not checked on the DNA. TRBV21-1 is tagged as a pseudogene. The CDR3 is made up of 15 amino acids. This CDR3 reads CASSGRIRNTGELFF. The CDR3 bases are TGTGCCAGCAGCGGGAGGATCCGGAACACCGGGGAGCTGTTTTTT.

This chain joins TRBV5-6 and TRBJ1-5; 8 bases line up with TRBD1. The trim removed 1 base at V and 7 bases at J, leaving 7 bases unmatched. The CDR3 runs to 15 residues. CDR1 and CDR2 from the germline V gene are SGHDT and YYEEEE. CDR3: CASSLSGQGEQPQHF. The CDR3 DNA follows: TGTGCCAGCAGCTTGAGTGGACAGGGTGAACAGCCCCAGCATTTT. Full variable domain (outside the CDR3, taken from reference TRBV5-6 and TRBJ1-5): DAGVTQSPTHLIKTRGQQVTLRCSPKSGHDTVSWYQQALGQGPQFIFQYYEEEERQRGNFPDRFSGHQFPNYSSELNVNALLLGDSALYLCASSLSGQGEQPQHFGDGTRLSIL.

The CDR3 protein is CKAGGTSGYEQYF. In nucleotides, the CDR3 is TGCAAAGCCGGAGGGACTAGTGGCTACGAGCAGTACTTC. This rearrangement joins TRBV20-1 to TRBJ2-7; 8 bases are shared with TRBD2. CDR3 length: 13 amino acids. Germline-derived CDR1 and CDR2 are DFQATT and SNEGSKA (reference sequence).

This clonotype was found once. The chain links TRBV6-1 to TRBJ1-5, with TRBD1 as a possible D gene (5 bases). The germline V and J ends were trimmed by 7 bases and 0 bases, with 19 bases remaining between them. CDR1 MNHNS and CDR2 SASEGT come from the germline V gene. There are 17 residues in the CDR3. The CDR3 DNA follows: TGTGCCAGCACCAGCCCCCGACAGATGTATAGCAATCAGCCCCAGCATTTT. Protein product: CASTSPRQMYSNQPQHF.

The chain links TRBV12-3 or TRBV12-4 to TRBJ2-5; no firm D call. Trimming removed 3 bases at V and 2 bases at J, with 10 bases between. CDR3 length equals 14 residues. The CDR3 nucleotides read TGTGCCAGCAGTTTTTACGGAACGCAAGAGACCCAGTACTTC. It codes for CASSFYGTQETQYF.

V usage is TRBV15 and J usage is TRBJ2-7, with TRBD2 matching 8 bases. The ends lost 6 bases at V and 3 bases at J; junction bases unmatched: 7. The CDR3 sequence is 14 residues long. Germline V gene lookup returns CDR1 LNHNV and CDR2 YYDKDF (reference sequence). The CDR3 protein is CATSTGGGSYEQYF. The DNA for the CDR3 is TGTGCCACCAGTACCGGCGGGGGGAGCTACGAGCAGTACTTC. Filled out from reference TRBV15 and TRBJ2-7, the complete variable domain reads DAMVIQNPRYQVTQFGKPVTLSCSQTLNHNVMYWYQQKSSQAPKLLFHYYDKDFNNEADTPDNFQSRRPNTSFCFLDIRSPGLGDTAMYLCATSTGGGSYEQYFGPGTRLTVT.

This clonotype was counted a few times. This chain connects TRBV12-3 or TRBV12-4 to TRBJ2-3; TRBD2 matches at 12 bases. Trimming took 6 bases from V and 0 from J; bases not matched to a gene: 4. The CDR3 spans 16 residues. CDR3 protein: CASSPTSGSSTDTQYF. CDR3 coding DNA: TGTGCCAGCAGCCCGACTAGCGGGAGTAGCACAGATACGCAGTATTTT.

This sequence joins TRBV6-5 and TRBJ2-7; D gene unclear. Trimming left V 5 bases short and J 0 bases short, with 11 bases between. This CDR3 comprises 14 residues. CDR1 MNHEY and CDR2 SVGAGI come from the germline V gene. CDR3 DNA sequence: TGTGCCAGCAGTACCGCCGGAAACTCCTACGAGCAGTACTTC. This codes for CASSTAGNSYEQYF.

J is TRBJ1-2 and V is TRBV4-1; D remains unclear. Between the trimmed V and J ends, which lost 2 bases and 4 bases, there was a span of 11 bases. This CDR3 region has 14 residues. CDR1 is MGHRA, CDR2 YSYEKL, per germline. The CDR3 sequence: CASSQRNYGYGYTF. DNA for the CDR3: TGCGCCAGCAGCCAACGAAATTACGGCTATGGCTACACCTTC.

The table lists this clonotype with a few counts. This chain connects TRBV4-3 to TRBJ2-1; 11 bases are a match to TRBD2. This CDR3 is built from 13 residues. J lost 16 bases, V lost 3 bases, and 8 bases had no gene match. Germline CDR1 reads LGHNA; CDR2 reads YSLEER. The CDR3 is CASSQGPSGRIFF. CDR3 bases: TGCGCCAGCAGCCAGGGACCTAGCGGGAGGATTTTCTTC.

The V and J genes are TRBV2 and TRBJ2-7; 7 nucleotides align to TRBD1. V was pared by 4 bases and J by 0 bases, with 9 bases of the junction left unmatched. The CDR3 loop spans 16 amino acids. Germline V lookup: CDR1 SNHLY, CDR2 FYNNEI. CDR3 sequence (DNA): TGTGCCAGCAGTGTCGCTCGGGACAGTATCTCCTACGAGCAGTACTTC. Translated, it gives CASSVARDSISYEQYF.